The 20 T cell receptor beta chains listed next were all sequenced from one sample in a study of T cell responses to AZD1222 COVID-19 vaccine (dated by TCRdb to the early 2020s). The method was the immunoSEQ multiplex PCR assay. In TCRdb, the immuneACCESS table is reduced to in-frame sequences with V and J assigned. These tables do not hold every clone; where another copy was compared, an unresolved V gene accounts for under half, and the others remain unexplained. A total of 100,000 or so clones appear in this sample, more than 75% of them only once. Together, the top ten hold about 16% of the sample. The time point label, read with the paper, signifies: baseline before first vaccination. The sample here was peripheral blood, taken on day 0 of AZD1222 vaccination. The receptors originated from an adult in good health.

DNA of the CDR3: TGCGCCAGCAGCTTGCAAGGGAGGACTGATTATCGCTCCTACAATGAGCAGTTCTTC. Its translation: CASSLQGRTDYRSYNEQFF. The V and J genes are TRBV5-1 and TRBJ2-1, with D tentatively TRBD2 (6 bases). V was clipped by 1 base and J by 0 bases, with 20 bases between them. This CDR3 region has 19 residues. CDR1 and CDR2 from the germline V gene are SGHRS and YFSETQ.

The CDR3 protein is CACTGTAANTGELFF. The CDR3 nucleotides read TGTGCCTGTACCGGGACTGCCGCGAACACCGGGGAGCTGTTTTTT. This chain connects TRBV2 to TRBJ2-2; a weak D match, TRBD2 (6 bases). V lost 11 bases, J lost 0 bases, and 16 bases lay in between. CDR1 and CDR2 from the germline V gene are SNHLY and FYNNEI. The CDR3 is 15 residues long.

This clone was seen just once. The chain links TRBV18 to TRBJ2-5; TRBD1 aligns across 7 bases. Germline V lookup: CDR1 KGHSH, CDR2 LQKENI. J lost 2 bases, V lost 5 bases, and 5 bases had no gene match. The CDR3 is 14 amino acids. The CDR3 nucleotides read TGTGCCAGCTCATTCACAGGGGCTCAAGAGACCCAGTACTTC. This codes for CASSFTGAQETQYF.

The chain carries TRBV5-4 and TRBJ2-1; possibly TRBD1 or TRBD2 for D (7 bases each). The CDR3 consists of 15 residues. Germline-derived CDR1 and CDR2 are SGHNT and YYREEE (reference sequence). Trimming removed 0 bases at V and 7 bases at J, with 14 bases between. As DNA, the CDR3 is TGTGCCAGCAGCTTGGGGCCAGGGGGAGGGAATGAGCAGTTCTTC. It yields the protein CASSLGPGGGNEQFF.

CDR3 DNA sequence: TGTGCCTCGTCGGCGGGAGGGTTTCCCGGGGAGCTGTTTTTT. Protein sequence: CASSAGGFPGELFF. The V and J genes are TRBV30 and TRBJ2-2; the match to TRBD2 covers 9 bases. CDR1 is GTSNPN, CDR2 SVGIG, per germline (reference sequence). After removal of 7 bases from V and 6 bases from J, the junction contained 9 bases not matched to a gene. The CDR3 spans 14 residues.

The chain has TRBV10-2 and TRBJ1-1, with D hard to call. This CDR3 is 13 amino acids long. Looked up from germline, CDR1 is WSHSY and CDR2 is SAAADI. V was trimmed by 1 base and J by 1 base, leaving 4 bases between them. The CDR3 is CASSEWQNTEAFF. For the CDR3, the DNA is TGCGCCAGCAGTGAGTGGCAGAACACTGAAGCTTTCTTT.

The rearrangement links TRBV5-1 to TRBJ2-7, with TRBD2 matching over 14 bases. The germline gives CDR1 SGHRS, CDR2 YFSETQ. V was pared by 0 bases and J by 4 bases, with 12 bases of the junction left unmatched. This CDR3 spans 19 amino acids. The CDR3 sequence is CASSLARLAGGPGEYEQYF. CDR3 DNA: TGCGCCAGCAGCTTGGCACGACTAGCGGGAGGGCCTGGAGAGTACGAGCAGTACTTC. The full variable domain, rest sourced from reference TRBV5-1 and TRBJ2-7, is KAGVTQTPRYLIKTRGQQVTLSCSPISGHRSVSWYQQTPGQGLQFLFEYFSETQRNKGNFPGRFSGRQFSNSRSEMNVSTLELGDSALYLCASSLARLAGGPGEYEQYFGPGTRLTVT.

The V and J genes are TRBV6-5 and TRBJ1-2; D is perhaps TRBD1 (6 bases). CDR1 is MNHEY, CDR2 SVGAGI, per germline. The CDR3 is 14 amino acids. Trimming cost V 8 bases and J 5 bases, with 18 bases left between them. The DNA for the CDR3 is TGTGCCAGCCGGGGATCAACAGGGAGGTATGGCTACACCTTC. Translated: CASRGSTGRYGYTF.

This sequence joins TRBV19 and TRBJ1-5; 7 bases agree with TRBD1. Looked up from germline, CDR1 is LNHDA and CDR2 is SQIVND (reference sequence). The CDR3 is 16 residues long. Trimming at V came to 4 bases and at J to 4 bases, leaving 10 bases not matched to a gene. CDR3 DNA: TGTGCCAGTAGTAGTGCCGGGACAGAGTATAATCAGCCCCAGCATTTT. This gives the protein CASSSAGTEYNQPQHF.

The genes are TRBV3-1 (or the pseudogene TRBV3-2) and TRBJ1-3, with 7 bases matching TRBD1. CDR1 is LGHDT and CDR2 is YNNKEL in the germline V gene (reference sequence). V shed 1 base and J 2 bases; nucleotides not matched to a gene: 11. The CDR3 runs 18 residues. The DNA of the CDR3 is TGTGCCAGCAGCCAAGGGGCCCAAGGGGGCTGGCCTGGAAACACCATATATTTT. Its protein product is CASSQGAQGGWPGNTIYF.

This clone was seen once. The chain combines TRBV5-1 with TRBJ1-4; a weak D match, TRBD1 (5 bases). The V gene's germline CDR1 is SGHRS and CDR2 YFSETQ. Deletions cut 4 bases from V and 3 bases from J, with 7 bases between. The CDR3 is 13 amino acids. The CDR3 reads CASSPGANEKLFF. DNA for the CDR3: TGCGCCAGCAGCCCGGGGGCTAATGAAAAACTGTTTTTT.

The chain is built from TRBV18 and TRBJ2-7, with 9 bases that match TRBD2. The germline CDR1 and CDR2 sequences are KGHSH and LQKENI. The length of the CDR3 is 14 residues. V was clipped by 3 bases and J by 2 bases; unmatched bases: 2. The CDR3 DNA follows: TGTGCCAGCTCACCGAGCGGGGGGCCCTACGAGCAGTACTTC. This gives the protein CASSPSGGPYEQYF.

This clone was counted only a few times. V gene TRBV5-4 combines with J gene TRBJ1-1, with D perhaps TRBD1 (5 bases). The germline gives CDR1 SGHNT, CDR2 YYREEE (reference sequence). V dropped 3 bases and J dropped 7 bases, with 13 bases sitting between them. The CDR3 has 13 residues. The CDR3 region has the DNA TGTGCCAGCAGCTCGGACAATGGGCGTGAAGCTTTCTTT. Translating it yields CASSSDNGREAFF.

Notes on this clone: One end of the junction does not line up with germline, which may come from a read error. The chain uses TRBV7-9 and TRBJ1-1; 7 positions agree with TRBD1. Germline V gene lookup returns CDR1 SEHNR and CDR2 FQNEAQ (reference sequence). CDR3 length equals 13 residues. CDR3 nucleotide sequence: TGTGCCAGCACCCCCCCAAGAGGGGGCGAGGACCGCTTT. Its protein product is CASTPPRGGEDRF.

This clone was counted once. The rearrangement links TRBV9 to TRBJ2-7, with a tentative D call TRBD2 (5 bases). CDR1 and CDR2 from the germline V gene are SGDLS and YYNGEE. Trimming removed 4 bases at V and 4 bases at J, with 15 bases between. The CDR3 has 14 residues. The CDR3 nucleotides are TGTGCCAGCAGCAGAGGTATATCGGGGTACGAGCAGTACTTC. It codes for CASSRGISGYEQYF.

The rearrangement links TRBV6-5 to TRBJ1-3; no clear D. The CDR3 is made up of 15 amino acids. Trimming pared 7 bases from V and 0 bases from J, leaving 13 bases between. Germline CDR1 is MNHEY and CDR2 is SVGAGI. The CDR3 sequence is CASKRGGYSGNTIYF. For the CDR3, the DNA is TGTGCCAGCAAGAGAGGAGGGTACTCTGGAAACACCATATATTTT.

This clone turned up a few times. This CDR3 is CASSPSSGALSTEAFF. CDR3 DNA: TGTGCCAGCTCACCCTCCTCGGGAGCCTTGAGCACTGAAGCTTTCTTT. The gene calls are TRBV18 and TRBJ1-1; the D is unclear. The CDR3 is made up of 16 amino acids. The V gene's germline CDR1 is KGHSH and CDR2 LQKENI. Trimming stripped 3 bases from V and 4 bases from J, with 18 bases between.

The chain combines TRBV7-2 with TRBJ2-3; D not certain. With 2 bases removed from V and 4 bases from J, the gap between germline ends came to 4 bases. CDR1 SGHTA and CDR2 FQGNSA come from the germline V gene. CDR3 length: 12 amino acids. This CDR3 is CASSLQADTQYF. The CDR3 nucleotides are TGTGCCAGCAGCTTACAGGCAGATACGCAGTATTTT.

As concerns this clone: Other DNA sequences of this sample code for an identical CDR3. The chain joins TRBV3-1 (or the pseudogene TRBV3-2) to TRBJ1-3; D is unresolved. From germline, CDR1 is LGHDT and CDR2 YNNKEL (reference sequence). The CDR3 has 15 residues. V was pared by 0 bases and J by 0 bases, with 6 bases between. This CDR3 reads CASSQDGSSGNTIYF. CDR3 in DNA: TGTGCCAGCAGCCAAGATGGTTCCTCTGGAAACACCATATATTTT.

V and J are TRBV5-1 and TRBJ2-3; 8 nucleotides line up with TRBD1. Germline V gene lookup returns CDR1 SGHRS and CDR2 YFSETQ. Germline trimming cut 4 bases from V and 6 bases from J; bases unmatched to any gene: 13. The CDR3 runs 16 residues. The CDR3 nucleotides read TGCGCCAGCAGCCAAGGACAGGGTATTAGGACGGATACGCAGTATTTT. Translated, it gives CASSQGQGIRTDTQYF.